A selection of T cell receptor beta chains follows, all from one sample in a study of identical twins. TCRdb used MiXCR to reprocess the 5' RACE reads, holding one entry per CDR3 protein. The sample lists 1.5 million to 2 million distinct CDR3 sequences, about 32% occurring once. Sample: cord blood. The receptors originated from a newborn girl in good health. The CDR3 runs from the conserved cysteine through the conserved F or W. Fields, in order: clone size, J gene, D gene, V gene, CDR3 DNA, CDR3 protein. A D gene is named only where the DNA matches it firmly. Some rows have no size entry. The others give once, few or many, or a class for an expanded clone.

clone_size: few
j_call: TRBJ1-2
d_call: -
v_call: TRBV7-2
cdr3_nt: TGTGCCAGCAGCCCGGACGGGGCTTTAAACTATGGCTACACCTTC
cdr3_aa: CASSPDGALNYGYTF

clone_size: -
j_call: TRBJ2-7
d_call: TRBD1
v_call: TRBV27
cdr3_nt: TGTGCCAGCAGTCTTCGGACAGGGGGGGTCCACGAGCAGTACTTC
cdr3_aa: CASSLRTGGVHEQYF

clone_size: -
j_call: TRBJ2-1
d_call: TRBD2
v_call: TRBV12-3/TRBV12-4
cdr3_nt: TGTGCCAGCAACCGACTAGCGGGGGGATACAGTGAGCAGTTCTTC
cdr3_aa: CASNRLAGGYSEQFF

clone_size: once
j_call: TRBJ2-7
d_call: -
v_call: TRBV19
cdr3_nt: TGTGCCAGTACGATGGTGGGGCGGAGACCCTACGAGCAGTACTTC
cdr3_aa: CASTMVGRRPYEQYF

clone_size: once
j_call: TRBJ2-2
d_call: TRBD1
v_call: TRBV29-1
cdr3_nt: TGCAGCGCTGAGGACAGGGGGCGCCCCGGGGAGCTGTTTTTT
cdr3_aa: CSAEDRGRPGELFF

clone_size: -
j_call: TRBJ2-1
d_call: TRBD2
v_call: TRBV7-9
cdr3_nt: TGTGCCAGCGGACGGAGCGGGAGCTCCTACAATGAGCAGTTCTTC
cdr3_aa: CASGRSGSSYNEQFF

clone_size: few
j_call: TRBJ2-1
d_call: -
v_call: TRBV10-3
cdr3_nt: TGTGCCATCAGTGAGTCTCTGTGGGAGGGGGACTATGAGCAGTTCTTC
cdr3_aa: CAISESLWEGDYEQFF

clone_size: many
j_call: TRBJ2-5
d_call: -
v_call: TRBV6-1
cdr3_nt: TGTGCCAGCAGTGAACAGGGAGAGACCCAGTACTTC
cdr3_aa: CASSEQGETQYF

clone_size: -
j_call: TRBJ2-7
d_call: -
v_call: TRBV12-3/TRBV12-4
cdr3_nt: TGTGCCAGCAGTTTCTATCGGAGCTCCTACGAGCAGTACTTC
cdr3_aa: CASSFYRSSYEQYF

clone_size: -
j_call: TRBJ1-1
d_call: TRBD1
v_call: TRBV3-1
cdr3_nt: TGTGCCAGCAGCCACCGTCCCGGGACAGGGTGGAAGGTGAGGACTGAAGCTTTCTTT
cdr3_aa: CASSHRPGTGWKVRTEAFF

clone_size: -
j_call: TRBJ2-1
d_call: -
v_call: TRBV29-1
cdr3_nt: TGCAGCGTCCGGGAAAGGAATGAGCAGTTCTTC
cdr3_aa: CSVRERNEQFF

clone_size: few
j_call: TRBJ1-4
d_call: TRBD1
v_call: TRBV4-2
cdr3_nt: TGTGCCAGCAGCCAAAGTCAGGGGGCGACTAATGAAAAACTGTTTTTT
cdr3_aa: CASSQSQGATNEKLFF

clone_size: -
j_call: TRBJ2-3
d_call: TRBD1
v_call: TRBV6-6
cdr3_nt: TGTGCCAGCAGTTACTCGTCCGGGCAGGGGGCCTCAGATACGCAGTATTTT
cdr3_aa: CASSYSSGQGASDTQYF

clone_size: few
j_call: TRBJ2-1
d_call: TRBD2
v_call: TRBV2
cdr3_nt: TGTGCCAGCAGATCAACTAGCGGGGGTTACAATGAGCAGTTCTTC
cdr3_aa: CASRSTSGGYNEQFF

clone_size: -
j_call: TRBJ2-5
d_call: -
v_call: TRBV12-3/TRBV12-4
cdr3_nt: TGTGCCAGCAGTTTGGAGGGACTGGGGTTAGAGACCCAGTACTTC
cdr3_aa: CASSLEGLGLETQYF

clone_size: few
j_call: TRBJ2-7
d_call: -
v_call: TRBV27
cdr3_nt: TGTGCCAGCAGTTGGGGTTACTCCTACGAGCAGTACTTC
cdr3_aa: CASSWGYSYEQYF

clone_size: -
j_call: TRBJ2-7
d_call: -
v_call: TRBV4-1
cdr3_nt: TGCGCCAGCAGCCACCCCGGGCCCTCCTACGAGCAGTACTTC
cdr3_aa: CASSHPGPSYEQYF

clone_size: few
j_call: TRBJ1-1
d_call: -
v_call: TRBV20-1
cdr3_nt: TGCAGTGCTAGAGGGGCCAGGGTGACTTTCTTT
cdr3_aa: CSARGARVTFF

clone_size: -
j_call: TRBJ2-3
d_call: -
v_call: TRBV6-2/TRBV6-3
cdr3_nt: TGTGCCAGCAGTACCTGGGCAGATACGCAGTATTTT
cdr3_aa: CASSTWADTQYF

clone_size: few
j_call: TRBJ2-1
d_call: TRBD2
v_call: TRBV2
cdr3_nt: TGTGCCAGCACCCTAGCGGGGGTAGGGGGCAATGAGCAGTTCTTC
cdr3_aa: CASTLAGVGGNEQFF

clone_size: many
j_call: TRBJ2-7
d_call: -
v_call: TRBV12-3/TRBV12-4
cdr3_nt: TGTGCCAGCAGTTTCCAACTACCCTCCTACGAGCAGTACTTC
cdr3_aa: CASSFQLPSYEQYF

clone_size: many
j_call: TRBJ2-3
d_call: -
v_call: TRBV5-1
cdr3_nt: TGCGCCAGCAGCTTGGCCCCAGACACAGATACGCAGTATTTT
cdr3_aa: CASSLAPDTDTQYF